The 14 T cell receptor beta chains given below trace back to one sample, sequenced in a study of molecular identifiers for immune sequencing clone quantification. TCRdb re-called the PCR reads through MiXCR, storing one row per CDR3 protein. Of some 680,000 distinct CDR3 sequences listed, approximately 24% are singletons. Specimen: naive CD8+ T cells from blood, with Jurkat cell RNA spiked in. Subset described: FACS-sorted CD8+CD4-CCR7+CD45RA+ naive T cells. Source of these receptors: a human donor in good health. Some libraries in this study had Jurkat cell RNA spiked in.

The CDR3 bases are TGTGCCAGCAGCTTAGAGGACAGGGGGCCGACAGATACGCAGTATTTT. This gives the protein CASSLEDRGPTDTQYF. The rearrangement links TRBV7-2 to TRBJ2-3; 11 positions match TRBD1. The CDR3 is 16 residues long. V shed 1 base and J 3 bases; nucleotides not matched to a gene: 3. Germline-derived CDR1 and CDR2 are SGHTA and FQGNSA.

Of note for this clonotype: This clone may be a read error of a much larger clone one base away. No conserved phenylalanine or tryptophan ends this CDR3, so it is likely a read error. The chain combines TRBV20-1 with TRBJ1-1; possibly TRBD1 for D (6 bases). V was shortened by 1 base and J by 5 bases, with 14 bases between the two germline ends. Germline loops: CDR1 DFQATT, CDR2 SNEGSKA (reference sequence). This CDR3 is 14 amino acids long. The CDR3 DNA follows: TGCAGTGCTAGAGGCTCCTCAGGGGAGACTGAAGCTTTCCTT. This encodes CSARGSSGETEAFL.

Comment on this clonotype: This may be a read error: a much more frequent sequence differs by one nucleotide. V and J are TRBV7-9 and TRBJ2-5; D gene unclear. Germline CDR1 SEHNR, CDR2 FQNEAQ (reference sequence). This CDR3 contains 13 residues. Trimming stripped 5 bases from V and 0 bases from J, with 7 bases between. The CDR3 sequence: CASSPDDQETQYF. CDR3 nucleotide sequence: TGTGCCAGCAGCCCGGACGACCAAGAGACCCAGTACTTC.

Comments on this clonotype: Possible read error: a much larger clone is one base away. This chain connects TRBV12-3 or TRBV12-4 to TRBJ1-2, with TRBD1 as a possible D gene (6 bases). CDR3 length: 17 amino acids. The CDR3 DNA is TGTTCCAGCAGCTTACGGGAATGGACAGATACTAACTATGGCTACACCTTC. It is translated as CSSSLREWTDTNYGYTF.

In the case of this clonotype: A much larger clone differs from this one at a single base, so this may be a read error. This rearrangement joins TRBV7-9 to TRBJ2-6; D is perhaps TRBD1 (5 bases). Germline CDR1 reads SEHNR; CDR2 reads FQNEAQ (reference sequence). The CDR3 is made up of 16 amino acids. The CDR3 reads CASSPGAHSGANVLPF. The CDR3 DNA reads TGTGCCAGCAGCCCCGGAGCCCACTCTGGGGCCAACGTCCTGCCTTTC. The variable domain in full, with the rest retrieved from reference TRBV7-9 and TRBJ2-6, is DTGVSQNPRHKITKRGQNVTFRCDPISEHNRLYWYRQTLGQGPEFLTYFQNEAQLEKSRLLSDRFSAERPKGSFSTLEIQRTEQGDSAMYLCASSPGAHSGANVLPFGAGSRLTVL.

Comment on this clonotype: This clone may be a read error of a much larger clone one base away. This sequence joins TRBV7-8 and TRBJ2-5; D call uncertain. The CDR3 runs 15 residues. The germline gives CDR1 SGHVS, CDR2 FQNEAQ. CDR3 loop: CAGSLDPMVQETQYF. In DNA form, the CDR3 reads TGTGCCGGCAGCTTAGACCCTATGGTCCAAGAGACCCAGTACTTC.

The chain has TRBV4-3 and TRBJ2-2; no reliable D call. V was pared by 1 base and J by 4 bases, with 16 bases between. The CDR3 is 17 amino acids. Germline CDR1 is LGHNA and CDR2 is YSLEER. CDR3 DNA sequence: TGCGCCAGCAGCCAAGCATTATACTCTAAAGGCACCGGGGAGCTGTTTTTT. It yields the protein CASSQALYSKGTGELFF.

Worth noting for this clonotype: Without the conserved terminal phenylalanine or tryptophan, this CDR3 likely stems from a read error. The chain employs TRBV6-6 and TRBJ1-1; D is uncertain. CDR3 length: 11 residues. The germline gives CDR1 MNHNY, CDR2 SVGAGI (reference sequence). The V gene lost 6 bases and the J gene lost 5 bases, with 7 bases spanning the gap. This chain's CDR3 is CASRGGTEAFS. The DNA of the CDR3 is TGTGCCAGCAGAGGAGGGACTGAAGCTTTCTCT.

This clonotype was picked up a small number of times. The CDR3 protein is CASSYSGTDMGAQYF. The DNA for the CDR3 is TGTGCCAGCAGTTACTCCGGGACAGACATGGGGGCCCAGTACTTC. V is TRBV6-2 or TRBV6-3 and J is TRBJ2-5, with 7 bases fitting TRBD1. The CDR3 has 15 residues. V lost 0 bases and J lost 9; bases outside the gene matches: 10. The germline gives CDR1 MNHEY, CDR2 SVGEGT.

This clonotype was detected only a few times. This may stem from a read error, because a much larger clone lies one nucleotide away. The rearrangement joins TRBV28 to TRBJ2-5, with D tentatively TRBD2 (6 bases). The CDR3 consists of 12 residues. The V end lost 6 bases, the J end lost 9 bases, and 14 bases lay between the germline ends. Germline-derived CDR1 and CDR2 are MDHEN and SYDVKM. CDR3 sequence: CASSLRGEPQYF. The CDR3 DNA is TGTGCCAGCAGCCTACGCGGGGAGCCCCAGTACTTC.

As to this clonotype: It may be a read error: a sequence one base away is much more abundant. V usage is TRBV5-6 and J usage is TRBJ2-1; the D gene could be TRBD1 or TRBD2 (5 bases each). Trimming took off 5 bases at V and 3 bases at J, with 18 bases between the two ends. This CDR3 is built from 16 residues. Looked up from germline, CDR1 is SGHDT and CDR2 is YYEEEE. This chain's CDR3 is CASRRHRGILYNEQFF. The CDR3 nucleotides are TGTGCCAGCAGGCGACACCGGGGCATCCTCTACAATGAGCAGTTCTTC.

At least ten counts were recorded for this clonotype. The chain recombines TRBV29-1 with TRBJ1-3; TRBD1 might be the D (5 bases). Germline values: CDR1 SQVTM, CDR2 ANQGSEA. The V end was cut by 3 bases, the J end by 8 bases, with 14 bases between. The CDR3 sequence is 13 residues long. The CDR3, as DNA: TGCAGCGTTGAGTTGGGGACGGCAGACACCATATATTTT. As protein: CSVELGTADTIYF.

This clonotype was recorded many times. The chain combines TRBV29-1 with TRBJ2-7; 9 nucleotides agree with TRBD2. Trimming removed 4 bases from V and 4 bases from J; junction bases left unmatched: 8. The length of the CDR3 is 14 residues. CDR1 and CDR2 (germline): SQVTM, ANQGSEA. CDR3 residues: CSVVVREGYYEQYF. The CDR3 nucleotides read TGCAGCGTTGTCGTGCGGGAGGGTTATTACGAGCAGTACTTC.

Regarding this clonotype: This may be a read error: a much more frequent sequence differs by one nucleotide. This chain links TRBV12-3 or TRBV12-4 with TRBJ1-5; 7 nucleotides line up with TRBD1. The J call may be incorrect, as the DNA end agrees better with TRBJ2-3. The CDR3 is made up of 13 amino acids. The CDR3 loop is CASSVQGVQPQYF. For the CDR3, the DNA is TGTGCCAGCAGCGTTCAGGGGGTTCAGCCCCAGTATTTT.